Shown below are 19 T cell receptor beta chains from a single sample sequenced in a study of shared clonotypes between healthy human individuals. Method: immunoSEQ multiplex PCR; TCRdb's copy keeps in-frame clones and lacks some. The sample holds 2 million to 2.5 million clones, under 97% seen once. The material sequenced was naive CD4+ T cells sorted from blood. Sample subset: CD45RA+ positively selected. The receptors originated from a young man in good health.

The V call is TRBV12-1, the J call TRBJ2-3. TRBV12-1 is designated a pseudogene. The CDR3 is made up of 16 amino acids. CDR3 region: CASIRPRATPTDTQYF. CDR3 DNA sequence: TGTGCCAGCATAAGGCCCCGCGCAACCCCCACAGATACGCAGTATTTT.

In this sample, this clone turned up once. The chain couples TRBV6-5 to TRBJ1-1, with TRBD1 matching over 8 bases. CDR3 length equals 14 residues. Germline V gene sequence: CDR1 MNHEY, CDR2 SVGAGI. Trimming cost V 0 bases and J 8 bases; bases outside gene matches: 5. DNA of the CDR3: TGTGCCAGCAGTTACTCGTACAGGGGGGGAGAAGCTTTCTTT. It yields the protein CASSYSYRGGEAFF.

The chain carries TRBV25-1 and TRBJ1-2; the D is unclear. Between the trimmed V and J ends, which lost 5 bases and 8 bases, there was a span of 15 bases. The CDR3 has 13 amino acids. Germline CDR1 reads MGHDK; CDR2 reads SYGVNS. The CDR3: CASSFFAGEGYTF. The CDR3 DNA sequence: TGTGCCAGCAGTTTCTTTGCCGGAGAGGGCTACACCTTC.

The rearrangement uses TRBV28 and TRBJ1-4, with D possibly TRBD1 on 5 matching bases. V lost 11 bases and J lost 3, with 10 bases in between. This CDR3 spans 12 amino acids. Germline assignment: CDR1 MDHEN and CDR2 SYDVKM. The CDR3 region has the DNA TGTGCCTGTAGGGGACCTAATGAAAAACTGTTTTTT. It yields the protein CACRGPNEKLFF.

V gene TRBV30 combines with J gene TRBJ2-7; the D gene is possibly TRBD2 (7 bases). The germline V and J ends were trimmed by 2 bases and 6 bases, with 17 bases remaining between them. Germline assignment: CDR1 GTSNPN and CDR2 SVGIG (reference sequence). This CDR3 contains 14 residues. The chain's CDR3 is CAWSLSLGGAEQYF. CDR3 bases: TGTGCCTGGAGTCTCTCTCTGGGGGGGGCCGAGCAGTACTTC. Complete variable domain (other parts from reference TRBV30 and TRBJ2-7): SQTIHQWPATLVQPVGSPLSLECTVEGTSNPNLYWYRQAAGRGLQLLFYSVGIGQISSEVPQNLSASRPQDRQFILSSKKLLLSDSGFYLCAWSLSLGGAEQYFGPGTRLTVT.

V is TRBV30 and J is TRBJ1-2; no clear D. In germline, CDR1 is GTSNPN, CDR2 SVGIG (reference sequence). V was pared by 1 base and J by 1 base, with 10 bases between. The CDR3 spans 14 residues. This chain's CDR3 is CAWSETPNNYGYTF. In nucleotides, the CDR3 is TGTGCCTGGAGTGAAACCCCCAATAACTATGGCTACACCTTC.

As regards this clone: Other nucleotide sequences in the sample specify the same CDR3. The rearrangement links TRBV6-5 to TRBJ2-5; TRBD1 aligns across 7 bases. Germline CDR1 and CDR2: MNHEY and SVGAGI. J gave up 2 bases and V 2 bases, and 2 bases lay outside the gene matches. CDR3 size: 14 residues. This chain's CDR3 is CASSYGGQQETQYF. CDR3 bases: TGTGCCAGCAGTTACGGGGGACAGCAAGAGACCCAGTACTTC.

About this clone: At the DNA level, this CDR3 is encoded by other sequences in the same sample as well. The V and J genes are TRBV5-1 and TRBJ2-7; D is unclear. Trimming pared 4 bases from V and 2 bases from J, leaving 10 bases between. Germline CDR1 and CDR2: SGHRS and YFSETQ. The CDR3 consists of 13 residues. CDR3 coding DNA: TGCGCCAGCAGCCCCGGTGGCCCCTACGAGCAGTACTTC. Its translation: CASSPGGPYEQYF. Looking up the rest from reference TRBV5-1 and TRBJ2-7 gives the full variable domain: KAGVTQTPRYLIKTRGQQVTLSCSPISGHRSVSWYQQTPGQGLQFLFEYFSETQRNKGNFPGRFSGRQFSNSRSEMNVSTLELGDSALYLCASSPGGPYEQYFGPGTRLTVT.

The chain's CDR3 is CAWGGGNGYTF. The CDR3 coding sequence is TGTGCCTGGGGGGGAGGCAATGGCTACACCTTC. This sequence joins TRBV30 and TRBJ1-2; a weak D match, TRBD1 (5 bases). CDR1 is GTSNPN and CDR2 is SVGIG in the germline V gene (reference sequence). The CDR3 is 11 residues long. The V end lost 5 bases, the J end lost 6 bases, and 10 bases lay between the germline ends.

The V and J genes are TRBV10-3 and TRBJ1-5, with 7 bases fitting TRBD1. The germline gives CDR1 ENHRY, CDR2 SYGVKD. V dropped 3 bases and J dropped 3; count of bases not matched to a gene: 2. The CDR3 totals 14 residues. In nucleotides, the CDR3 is TGTGCCATCAGTGAACAGGGGACCAATCAGCCCCAGCATTTT. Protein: CAISEQGTNQPQHF.

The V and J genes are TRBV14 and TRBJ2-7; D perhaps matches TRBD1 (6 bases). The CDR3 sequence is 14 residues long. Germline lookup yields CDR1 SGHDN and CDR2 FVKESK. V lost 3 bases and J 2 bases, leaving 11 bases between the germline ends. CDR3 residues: CASSHQTGPYEQYF. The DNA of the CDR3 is TGTGCCAGCAGCCACCAGACAGGACCCTACGAGCAGTACTTC.

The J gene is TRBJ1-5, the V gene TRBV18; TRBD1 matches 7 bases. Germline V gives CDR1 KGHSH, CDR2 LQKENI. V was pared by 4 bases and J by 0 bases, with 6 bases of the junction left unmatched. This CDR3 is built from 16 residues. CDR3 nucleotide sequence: TGTGCCAGCTCACGGAACAGGGGAAGTAGCAATCAGCCCCAGCATTTT. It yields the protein CASSRNRGSSNQPQHF.

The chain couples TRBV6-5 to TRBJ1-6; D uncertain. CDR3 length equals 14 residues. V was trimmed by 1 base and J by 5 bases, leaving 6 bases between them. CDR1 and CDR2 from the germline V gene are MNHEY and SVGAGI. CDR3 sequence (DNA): TGTGCCAGCAGTTACTTCAGCGATAATTCACCCCTCCACTTT. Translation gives CASSYFSDNSPLHF.

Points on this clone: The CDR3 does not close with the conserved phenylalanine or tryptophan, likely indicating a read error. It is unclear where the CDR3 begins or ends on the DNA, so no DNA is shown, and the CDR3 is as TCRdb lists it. The chain's CDR3 is CASRTDLSAPVV. This chain connects TRBV5-1 to TRBJ1-2. Termini included, the CDR3 measures 12 amino acids. From germline, CDR1 is SGHRS and CDR2 YFSETQ.

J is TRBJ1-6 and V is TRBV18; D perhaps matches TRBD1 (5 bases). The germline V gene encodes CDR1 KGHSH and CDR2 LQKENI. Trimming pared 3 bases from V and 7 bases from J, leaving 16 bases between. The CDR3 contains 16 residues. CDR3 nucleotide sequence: TGTGCCAGCTCACCCCAGACCTTTGAGGGGAATTCACCCCTCCACTTT. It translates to CASSPQTFEGNSPLHF.

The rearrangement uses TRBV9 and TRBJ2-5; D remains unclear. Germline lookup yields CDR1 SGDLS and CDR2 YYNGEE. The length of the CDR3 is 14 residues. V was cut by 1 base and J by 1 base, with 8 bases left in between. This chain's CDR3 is CASSVSHTQETQYF. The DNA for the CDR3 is TGTGCCAGCAGCGTATCCCATACCCAAGAGACCCAGTACTTC.

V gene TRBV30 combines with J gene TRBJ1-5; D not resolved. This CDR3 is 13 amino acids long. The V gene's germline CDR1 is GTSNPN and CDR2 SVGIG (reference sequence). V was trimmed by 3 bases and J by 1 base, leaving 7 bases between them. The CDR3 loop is CAWRTQSNQPQHF. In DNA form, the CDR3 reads TGTGCCTGGAGGACACAAAGCAATCAGCCCCAGCATTTT.

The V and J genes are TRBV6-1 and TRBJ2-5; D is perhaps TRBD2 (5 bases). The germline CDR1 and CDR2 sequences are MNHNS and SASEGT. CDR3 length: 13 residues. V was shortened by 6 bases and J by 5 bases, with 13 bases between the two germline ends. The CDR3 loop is CASRVGIVETQYF. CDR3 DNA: TGTGCCAGCAGGGTCGGGATTGTCGAGACCCAGTACTTC.

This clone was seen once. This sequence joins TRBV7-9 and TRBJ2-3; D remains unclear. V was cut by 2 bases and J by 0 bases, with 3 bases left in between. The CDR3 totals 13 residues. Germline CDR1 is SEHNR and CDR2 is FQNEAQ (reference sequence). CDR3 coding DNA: TGTGCCAGCAGCTTACCCAGCACAGATACGCAGTATTTT. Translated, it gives CASSLPSTDTQYF.